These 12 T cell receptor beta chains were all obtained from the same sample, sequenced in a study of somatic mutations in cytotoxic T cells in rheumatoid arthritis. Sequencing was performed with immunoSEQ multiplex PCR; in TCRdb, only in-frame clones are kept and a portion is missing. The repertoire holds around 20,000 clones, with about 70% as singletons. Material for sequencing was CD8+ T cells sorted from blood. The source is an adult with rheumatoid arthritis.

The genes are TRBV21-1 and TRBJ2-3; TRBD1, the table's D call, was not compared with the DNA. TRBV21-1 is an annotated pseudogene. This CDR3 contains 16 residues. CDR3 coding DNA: TGTGCCAGCAGCCTACTTCAGACAGGGGATGCAGATACGCAGTATTTT. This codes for CASSLLQTGDADTQYF.

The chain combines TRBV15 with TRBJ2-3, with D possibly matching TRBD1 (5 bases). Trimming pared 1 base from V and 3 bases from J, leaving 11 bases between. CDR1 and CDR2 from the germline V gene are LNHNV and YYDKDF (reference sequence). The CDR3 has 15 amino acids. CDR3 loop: CATSRVAGSTDTQYF. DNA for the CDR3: TGTGCCACCAGCAGAGTGGCAGGGTCAACAGATACGCAGTATTTT.

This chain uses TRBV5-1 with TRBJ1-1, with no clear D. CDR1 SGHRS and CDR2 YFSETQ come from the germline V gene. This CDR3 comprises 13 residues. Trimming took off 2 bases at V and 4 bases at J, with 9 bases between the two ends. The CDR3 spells CASSLWGGTEAFF. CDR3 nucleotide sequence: TGCGCCAGCAGCTTATGGGGTGGCACTGAAGCTTTCTTT.

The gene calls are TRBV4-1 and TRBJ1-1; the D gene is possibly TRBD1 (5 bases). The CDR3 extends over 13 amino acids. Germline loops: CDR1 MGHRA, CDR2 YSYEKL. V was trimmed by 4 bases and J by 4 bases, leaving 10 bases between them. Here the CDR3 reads CASSLARGTEAFF. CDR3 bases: TGCGCCAGCAGCCTAGCGAGGGGCACTGAAGCTTTCTTT.

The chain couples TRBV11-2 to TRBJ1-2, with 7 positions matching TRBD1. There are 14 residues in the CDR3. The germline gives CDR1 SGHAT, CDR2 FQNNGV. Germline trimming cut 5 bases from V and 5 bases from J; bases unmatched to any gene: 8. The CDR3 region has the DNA TGTGCCAGCAGCCTAACGGAGGGGGCGTATGGCTACACCTTC. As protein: CASSLTEGAYGYTF.

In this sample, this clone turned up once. The CDR3 region is CASSELGQGARYEQYF. As DNA, the CDR3 is TGCGCCAGCAGTGAGTTGGGACAGGGGGCGCGGTACGAGCAGTACTTC. The chain uses TRBV10-2 and TRBJ2-7, with 12 bases that match TRBD1. Germline V lookup: CDR1 WSHSY, CDR2 SAAADI. The J segment lost 4 bases and the V segment lost 1 base, leaving 5 bases of the junction unmatched. This CDR3 contains 16 residues.

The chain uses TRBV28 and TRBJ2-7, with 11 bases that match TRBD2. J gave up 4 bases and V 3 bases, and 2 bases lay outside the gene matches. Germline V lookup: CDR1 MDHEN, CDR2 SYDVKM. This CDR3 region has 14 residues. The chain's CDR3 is CASSFASGGYEQYF. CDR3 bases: TGTGCCAGCAGTTTTGCTAGCGGGGGGTACGAGCAGTACTTC. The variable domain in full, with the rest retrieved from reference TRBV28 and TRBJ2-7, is DVKVTQSSRYLVKRTGEKVFLECVQDMDHENMFWYRQDPGLGLRLIYFSYDVKMKEKGDIPEGYSVSREKKERFSLILESASTNQTSMYLCASSFASGGYEQYFGPGTRLTVT.

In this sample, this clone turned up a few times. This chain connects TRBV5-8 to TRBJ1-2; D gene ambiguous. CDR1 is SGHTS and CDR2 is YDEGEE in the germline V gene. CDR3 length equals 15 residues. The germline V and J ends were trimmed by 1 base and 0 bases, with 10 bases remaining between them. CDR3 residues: CASSLFVHPNYGYTF. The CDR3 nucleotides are TGTGCCAGCAGCTTGTTTGTCCACCCTAACTATGGCTACACCTTC.

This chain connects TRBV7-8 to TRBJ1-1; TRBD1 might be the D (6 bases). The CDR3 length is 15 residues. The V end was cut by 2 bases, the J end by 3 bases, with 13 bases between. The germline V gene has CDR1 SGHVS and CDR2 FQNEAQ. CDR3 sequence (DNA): TGTGCCAGCAGCTTACTCTCAGGGGCGGACACTGAAGCTTTCTTT. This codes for CASSLLSGADTEAFF. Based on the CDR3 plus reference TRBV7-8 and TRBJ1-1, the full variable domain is GAGVSQSPRYKVAKRGQDVALRCDPISGHVSLFWYQQALGQGPEFLTYFQNEAQLDKSGLPSDRFFAERPEGSVSTLKIQRTQQEDSAVYLCASSLLSGADTEAFFGQGTRLTVV.

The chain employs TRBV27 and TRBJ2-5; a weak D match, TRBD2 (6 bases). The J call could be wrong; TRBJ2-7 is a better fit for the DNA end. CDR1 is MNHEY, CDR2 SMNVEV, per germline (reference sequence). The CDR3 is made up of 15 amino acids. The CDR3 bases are TGTGCCAGCAGTTTACGGGACTCTACTAACTACGAGCAGTACTTC. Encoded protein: CASSLRDSTNYEQYF.

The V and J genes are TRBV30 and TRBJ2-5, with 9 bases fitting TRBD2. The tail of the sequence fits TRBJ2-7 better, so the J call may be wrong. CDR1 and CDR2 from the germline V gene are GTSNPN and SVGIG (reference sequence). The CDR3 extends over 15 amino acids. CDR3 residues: CAWSDARGGRYEQYF. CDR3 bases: TGTGCCTGGAGTGATGCGCGGGGGGGCCGTTACGAGCAGTACTTC.

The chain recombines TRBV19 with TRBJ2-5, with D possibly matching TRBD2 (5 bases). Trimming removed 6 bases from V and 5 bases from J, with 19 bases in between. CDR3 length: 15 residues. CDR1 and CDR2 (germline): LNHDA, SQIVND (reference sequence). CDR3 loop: CASSLGPNGGETQYF. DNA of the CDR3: TGTGCCAGTAGCCTCGGGCCTAACGGCGGGGAGACCCAGTACTTC.